These T cell receptor beta chains were read from a single sample in a study of CD8 T cells in Susac syndrome. MiXCR, run by TCRdb on the immunoSEQ multiplex PCR reads, gives a single entry per CDR3 protein. In the table there are approximately 120,000 distinct CDR3 sequences, roughly 92% of which are singletons. The sequenced material came from CD8+ T cells from PBMCs. These receptors all stem from a human donor in good health. CDR3s include the opening cysteine and the closing phenylalanine or tryptophan. D genes are given only for firm matches. Some rows have no size entry. The others give once, few or many, or a class for an expanded clone.

abundance: -
v_gene: TRBV7-2
d_gene: TRBD2
j_gene: TRBJ2-7
CDR3aa: CASSLVSSSGSPYEQYF
CDR3nt: TGTGCCAGCAGCTTAGTTTCGTCTAGCGGGAGTCCCTACGAGCAGTACTTC

abundance: -
v_gene: TRBV6-2/TRBV6-3
d_gene: TRBD2
j_gene: TRBJ2-2
CDR3aa: CASSYTGGRADTGELFF
CDR3nt: TGTGCCAGCAGTTACACTGGCGGGAGGGCCGACACCGGGGAGCTGTTTTTT

abundance: -
v_gene: TRBV7-9
d_gene: -
j_gene: TRBJ2-2
CDR3aa: CASSLYRPGVGELFF
CDR3nt: TGTGCCAGCAGCTTATACAGGCCCGGCGTCGGGGAGCTGTTTTTT

abundance: -
v_gene: TRBV27
d_gene: -
j_gene: TRBJ1-1
CDR3aa: CASSPLRGASMNTEAFF
CDR3nt: TGTGCCAGCAGTCCGTTACGCGGAGCCTCCATGAACACTGAAGCTTTCTTT

abundance: -
v_gene: TRBV6-5
d_gene: -
j_gene: TRBJ1-3
CDR3aa: CASVAPSGNTIYF
CDR3nt: TGTGCCAGCGTGGCCCCCTCTGGAAACACCATATATTTT

abundance: -
v_gene: TRBV29-1
d_gene: -
j_gene: TRBJ2-7
CDR3aa: CSVVGTAVYEQYF
CDR3nt: TGCAGCGTTGTAGGGACGGCCGTCTACGAGCAGTACTTC

abundance: -
v_gene: TRBV6-2/TRBV6-3
d_gene: TRBD2
j_gene: TRBJ2-2
CDR3aa: CASTTLAERNTGELFF
CDR3nt: TGTGCCAGCACGACTCTAGCGGAAAGGAACACCGGGGAGCTGTTTTTT

abundance: -
v_gene: TRBV12-3/TRBV12-4
d_gene: -
j_gene: TRBJ1-5
CDR3aa: CASTLGRGERAGNQPQHF
CDR3nt: TGTGCCAGCACCCTGGGGAGAGGGGAGCGGGCCGGCAATCAGCCCCAGCATTTT

abundance: once
v_gene: TRBV29-1
d_gene: TRBD2
j_gene: TRBJ2-6
CDR3aa: CSVGGTGANVLTF
CDR3nt: TGCAGCGTGGGGGGGACTGGGGCCAACGTCCTGACTTTC

abundance: -
v_gene: TRBV20-1
d_gene: -
j_gene: TRBJ2-4
CDR3aa: CSARDKLIQYF
CDR3nt: TGCAGTGCTAGAGACAAACTCATTCAGTACTTC

abundance: -
v_gene: TRBV19
d_gene: -
j_gene: TRBJ1-2
CDR3aa: CASSIEGGYGYTF
CDR3nt: TGTGCCAGTAGTATAGAAGGGGGCTATGGCTACACCTTC

abundance: -
v_gene: TRBV19
d_gene: -
j_gene: TRBJ2-1
CDR3aa: CASSHTRESEQFF
CDR3nt: TGTGCCAGTAGTCATACCAGGGAAAGTGAGCAGTTCTTC

abundance: -
v_gene: TRBV3-1
d_gene: TRBD2
j_gene: TRBJ2-3
CDR3aa: CASSPTSGRTDTQYF
CDR3nt: TGTGCCAGCAGCCCCACTAGCGGGAGAACAGATACGCAGTATTTT